This is a list of T cell receptor beta chains from one sample in a study of T-cell memory formation after mild COVID-19. One entry per CDR3 protein, called by TCRdb with MiXCR from the 5' RACE reads. The sample has around 130,000 distinct CDR3 sequences, less than 6.5% seen once. The specimen sequenced was PBMCs or a T cell subset sorted from them (not recorded which). The source is an adult woman who had mild COVID-19 (a few samples of this study predate the infection). Cell type and time point are not known. Each CDR3 is given with its conserved first and last residue. The order of the fields is CDR3 protein, CDR3 DNA, D gene, V gene, clone size, J gene. D genes are given only for firm matches. Clone sizes are given selectively: once, few, many, or a class where the clone is expanded.

CDR3: CASSRIGRTGGYNEQFF
DNA: TGTGCCAGCAGCCGTATTGGGAGGACAGGGGGCTACAATGAGCAGTTCTTC
D: TRBD1
V: TRBV6-2/TRBV6-3
size: .
J: TRBJ2-1

CDR3: CATSRRTSGGFAAQYF
DNA: TGTGCCACCAGCCGAAGGACTAGCGGGGGGTTTGCGGCCCAGTACTTC
D: TRBD2
V: TRBV15
size: .
J: TRBJ2-5

CDR3: CATSDRVPLDTQYF
DNA: TGTGCCACCAGTGATAGAGTGCCCTTGGATACGCAGTATTTT
D: .
V: TRBV24-1
size: many
J: TRBJ2-3

CDR3: CASSLTPQGSLETQYF
DNA: TGTGCCAGCAGCTTAACCCCCCAGGGGTCTCTCGAGACCCAGTACTTC
D: .
V: TRBV7-3
size: many
J: TRBJ2-5

CDR3: CSVDYGGYTF
DNA: TGCAGCGTTGATTACGGAGGCTACACCTTC
D: .
V: TRBV29-1
size: many
J: TRBJ1-2

CDR3: CASSFNLGTDTQYF
DNA: TGTGCCAGCAGCTTTAATCTAGGCACAGATACGCAGTATTTT
D: .
V: TRBV7-6
size: few
J: TRBJ2-3

CDR3: CASSPRRGYNSPLHF
DNA: TGTGCCAGCAGTCCAAGGCGGGGGTATAATTCACCCCTCCACTTT
D: .
V: TRBV27
size: many
J: TRBJ1-6

CDR3: CASSRQLVKYF
DNA: TGTGCCAGCAGTAGACAGTTGGTAAAGTATTTT
D: .
V: TRBV12-3/TRBV12-4
size: .
J: TRBJ2-3

CDR3: CASSYAGTGNTGELFF
DNA: TGTGCCAGCAGCTACGCCGGGACAGGGAACACCGGGGAGCTGTTTTTT
D: TRBD1
V: TRBV5-5
size: many
J: TRBJ2-2

CDR3: CAIMGTNYNEQFF
DNA: TGTGCCATCATGGGGACCAACTACAATGAGCAGTTCTTC
D: .
V: TRBV10-3
size: .
J: TRBJ2-1